These T cell receptor beta chains were read from a single sample in a study of blood T cell repertoires in COVID-19. Only in-frame clones appear in the TCRdb table, and some are missing; sequencing was by immunoSEQ multiplex PCR. The data hold under 140,000 clones, with 76% observed a single time. Sequenced material: peripheral blood. All receptors derive from a woman of 80 years or more with acute or convalescent COVID-19. The CDR3 runs from the conserved cysteine through the conserved F or W. Each record gives: V gene, J gene, CDR3 protein.

V: TRBV6-4
J: TRBJ2-2
CDR3: CASKISGIGHTGELFF

V: TRBV19
J: TRBJ1-2
CDR3: CASGLPGATFGAYGYTF

V: TRBV6-1
J: TRBJ1-5
CDR3: CASSENRGANQPQHF

V: TRBV5-4
J: TRBJ2-7
CDR3: CASSLGGLAGYEQYF

V: TRBV5-8
J: TRBJ2-7
CDR3: CASSWNRGEQYF

V: TRBV5-1
J: TRBJ1-2
CDR3: CASSLTGEDGYTF

V: TRBV28
J: TRBJ1-2
CDR3: CAGALDRGLGYTF

V: TRBV6-5
J: TRBJ2-7
CDR3: CASMGRGVPGEQYF

V: TRBV11-2
J: TRBJ1-2
CDR3: CASSLEQGGGGYTF

V: TRBV27
J: TRBJ1-1
CDR3: CASSFFPGQSITEAFF

V: TRBV2
J: TRBJ1-1
CDR3: CASSGWTGGLNTEAFF

V: TRBV4-2
J: TRBJ2-1
CDR3: CASSQETPDSGYEQFF

V: TRBV9
J: TRBJ2-5
CDR3: CASSSTAQRGETQYF

V: TRBV3-1/TRBV3-2
J: TRBJ2-5
CDR3: CASSQQGAVGETQYF

V: TRBV2
J: TRBJ1-5
CDR3: CASAGPLYSNQPQHF

V: TRBV9
J: TRBJ2-3
CDR3: CASSVGVAAYTDTQYF

V: TRBV5-1
J: TRBJ2-2
CDR3: CASSLLGGGELFF

V: TRBV30
J: TRBJ1-1
CDR3: CAWSVLVAEAFF

V: TRBV7-2
J: TRBJ1-1
CDR3: CASSTQGNTEAFF

V: TRBV7-8
J: TRBJ2-7
CDR3: CASSPRQTTVTYEQYF

V: TRBV12-3/TRBV12-4
J: TRBJ1-5
CDR3: CASSSGEDQPQHF

V: TRBV2
J: TRBJ1-1
CDR3: CASRGAGLGTEAFF

V: TRBV3-1/TRBV3-2
J: TRBJ1-2
CDR3: CASSQEWGGHGYTF

V: TRBV20-1
J: TRBJ2-3
CDR3: CSATEWDRGSHTQYF

V: TRBV10-3
J: TRBJ2-6
CDR3: CAISEVGGRGANVLTF

V: TRBV3-1/TRBV3-2
J: TRBJ1-3
CDR3: CASSQGPGQGATGNTIYF

V: TRBV6-5
J: TRBJ1-3
CDR3: CASTTQGSGNTIYF

V: TRBV10-1
J: TRBJ2-3
CDR3: CASSESSGGFRHTQYF

V: TRBV11-3
J: TRBJ2-1
CDR3: CASSLAGEQEQFF

V: TRBV6-5
J: TRBJ1-1
CDR3: CASSYFGTGDTEAFF

V: TRBV7-9
J: TRBJ2-1
CDR3: CASSPDSGEQFF

V: TRBV5-4
J: TRBJ2-3
CDR3: CASSLWMAGRTSDTQYF

V: TRBV6-4
J: TRBJ2-1
CDR3: CASSDSIGGPLQPSYNEQFF